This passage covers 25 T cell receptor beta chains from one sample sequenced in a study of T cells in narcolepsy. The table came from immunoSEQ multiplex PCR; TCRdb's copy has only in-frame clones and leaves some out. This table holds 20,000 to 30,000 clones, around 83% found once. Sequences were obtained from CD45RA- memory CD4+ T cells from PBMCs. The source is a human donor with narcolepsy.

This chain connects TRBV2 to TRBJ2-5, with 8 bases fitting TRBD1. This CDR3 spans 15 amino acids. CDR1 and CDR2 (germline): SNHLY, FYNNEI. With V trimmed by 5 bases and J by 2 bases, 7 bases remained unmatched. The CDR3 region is CASSRIGTGQETQYF. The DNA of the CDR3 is TGTGCCAGCAGTCGTATCGGGACAGGTCAAGAGACCCAGTACTTC.

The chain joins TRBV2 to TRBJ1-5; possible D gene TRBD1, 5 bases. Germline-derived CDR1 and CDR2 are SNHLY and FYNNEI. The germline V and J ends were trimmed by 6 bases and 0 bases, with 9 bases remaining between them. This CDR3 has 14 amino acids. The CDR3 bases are TGTGCCAGCAGCAGACAGTATAGCAATCAGCCCCAGCATTTT. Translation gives CASSRQYSNQPQHF.

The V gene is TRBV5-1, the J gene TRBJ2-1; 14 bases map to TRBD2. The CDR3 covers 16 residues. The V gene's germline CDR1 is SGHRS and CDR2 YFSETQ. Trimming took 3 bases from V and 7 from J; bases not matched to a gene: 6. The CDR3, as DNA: TGCGCCAGCAGCTCCGGGACTAGCGGGAGAGGGAATGAGCAGTTCTTC. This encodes CASSSGTSGRGNEQFF.

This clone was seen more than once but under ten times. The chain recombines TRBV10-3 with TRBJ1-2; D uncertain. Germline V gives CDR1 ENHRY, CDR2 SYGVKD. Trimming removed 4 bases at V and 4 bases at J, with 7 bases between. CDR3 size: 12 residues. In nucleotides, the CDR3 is TGTGCCATCAGTGCCGGGGTCTATGGCTACACCTTC. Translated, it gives CAISAGVYGYTF.

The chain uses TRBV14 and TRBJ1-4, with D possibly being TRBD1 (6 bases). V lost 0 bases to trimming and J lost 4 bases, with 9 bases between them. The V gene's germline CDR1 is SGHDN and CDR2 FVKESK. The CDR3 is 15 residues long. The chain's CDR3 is CASSQDQGRNEKLFF. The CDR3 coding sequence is TGTGCCAGCAGCCAAGATCAGGGGCGTAATGAAAAACTGTTTTTT.

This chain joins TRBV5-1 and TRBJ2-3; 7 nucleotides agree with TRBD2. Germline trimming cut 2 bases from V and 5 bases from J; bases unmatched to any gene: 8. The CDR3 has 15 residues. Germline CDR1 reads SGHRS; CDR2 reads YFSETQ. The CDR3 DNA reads TGCGCCAGCAGCTTTAGTGGGAGGGCCGAAGATACGCAGTATTTT. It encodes CASSFSGRAEDTQYF.

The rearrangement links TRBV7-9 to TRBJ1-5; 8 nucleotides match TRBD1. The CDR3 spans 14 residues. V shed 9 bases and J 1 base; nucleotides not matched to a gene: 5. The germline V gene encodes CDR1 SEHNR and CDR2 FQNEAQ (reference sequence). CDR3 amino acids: CASGQGQSNQPQHF. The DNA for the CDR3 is TGTGCCAGTGGACAGGGACAGAGCAATCAGCCCCAGCATTTT.

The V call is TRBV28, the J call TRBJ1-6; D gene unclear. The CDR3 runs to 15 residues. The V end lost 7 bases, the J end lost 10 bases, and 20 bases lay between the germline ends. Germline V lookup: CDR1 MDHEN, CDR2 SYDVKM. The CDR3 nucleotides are TGTGCCAGCATTGGTAGGCAGATGGTAGCCTCACCCCTCCACTTT. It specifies CASIGRQMVASPLHF.

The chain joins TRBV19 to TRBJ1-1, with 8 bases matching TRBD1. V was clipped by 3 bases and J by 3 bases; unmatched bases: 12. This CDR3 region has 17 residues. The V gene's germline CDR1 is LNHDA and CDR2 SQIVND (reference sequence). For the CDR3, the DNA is TGTGCCAGTAGTATCTATGGACAGGGAGCTCGCGACACTGAAGCTTTCTTT. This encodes CASSIYGQGARDTEAFF. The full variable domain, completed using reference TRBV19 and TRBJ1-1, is DGGITQSPKYLFRKEGQNVTLSCEQNLNHDAMYWYRQDPGQGLRLIYYSQIVNDFQKGDIAEGYSVSREKKESFPLTVTSAQKNPTAFYLCASSIYGQGARDTEAFFGQGTRLTVV.

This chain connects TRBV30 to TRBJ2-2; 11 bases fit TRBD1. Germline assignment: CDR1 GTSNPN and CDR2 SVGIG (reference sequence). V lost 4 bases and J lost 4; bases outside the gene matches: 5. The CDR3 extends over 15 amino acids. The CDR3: CAWTGQGASTGELFF. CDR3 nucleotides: TGTGCCTGGACCGGACAGGGGGCAAGCACCGGGGAGCTGTTTTTT.

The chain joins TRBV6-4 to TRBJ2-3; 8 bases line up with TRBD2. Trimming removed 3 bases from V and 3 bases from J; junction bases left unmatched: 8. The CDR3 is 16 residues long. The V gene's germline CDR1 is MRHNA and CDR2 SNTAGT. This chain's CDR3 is CASSELSGSPTDTQYF. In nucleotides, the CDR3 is TGTGCCAGCAGTGAACTCAGCGGGAGCCCGACAGATACGCAGTATTTT.

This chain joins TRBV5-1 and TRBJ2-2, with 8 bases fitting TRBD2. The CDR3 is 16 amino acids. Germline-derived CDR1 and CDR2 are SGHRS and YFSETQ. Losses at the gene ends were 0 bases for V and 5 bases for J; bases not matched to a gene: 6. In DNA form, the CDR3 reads TGCGCCAGCAGCTTGGCCGAGACTAGCGTTACCGGGGAGCTGTTTTTT. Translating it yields CASSLAETSVTGELFF.

The CDR3 loop is CASRPRQIQETQYF. CDR3 nucleotides: TGTGCCAGCAGACCCCGACAGATCCAAGAGACCCAGTACTTC. The gene calls are TRBV28 and TRBJ2-5; TRBD1 is a possible D gene (5 bases). Germline V gene sequence: CDR1 MDHEN, CDR2 SYDVKM. V was pared by 6 bases and J by 1 base, with 12 bases between. This CDR3 comprises 14 residues.

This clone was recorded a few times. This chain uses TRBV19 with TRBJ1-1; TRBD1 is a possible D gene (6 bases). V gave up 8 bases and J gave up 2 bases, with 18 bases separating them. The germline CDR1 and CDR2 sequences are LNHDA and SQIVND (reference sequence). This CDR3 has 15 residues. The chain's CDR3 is CASRGGGVSNTEAFF. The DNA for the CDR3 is TGTGCCAGTCGAGGGGGGGGAGTAAGCAACACTGAAGCTTTCTTT.

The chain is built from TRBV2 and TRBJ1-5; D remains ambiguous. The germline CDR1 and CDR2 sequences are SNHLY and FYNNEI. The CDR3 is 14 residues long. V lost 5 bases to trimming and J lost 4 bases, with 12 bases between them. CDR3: CASSPSGPNQPQHF. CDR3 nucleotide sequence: TGTGCCAGCAGTCCCAGTGGGCCAAATCAGCCCCAGCATTTT.

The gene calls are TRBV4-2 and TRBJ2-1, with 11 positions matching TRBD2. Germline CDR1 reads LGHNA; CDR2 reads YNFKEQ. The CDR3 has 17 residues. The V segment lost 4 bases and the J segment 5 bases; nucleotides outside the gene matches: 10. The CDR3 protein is CASSRGRGLAADNEQFF. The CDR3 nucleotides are TGTGCCAGCAGCCGGGGTCGGGGACTAGCGGCTGACAATGAGCAGTTCTTC.

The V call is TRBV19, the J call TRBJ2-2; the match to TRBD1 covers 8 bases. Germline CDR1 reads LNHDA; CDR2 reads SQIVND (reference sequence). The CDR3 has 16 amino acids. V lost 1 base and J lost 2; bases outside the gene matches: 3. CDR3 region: CASSIAGTGNTGELFF. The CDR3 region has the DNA TGTGCCAGTAGTATAGCAGGGACAGGTAACACCGGGGAGCTGTTTTTT.

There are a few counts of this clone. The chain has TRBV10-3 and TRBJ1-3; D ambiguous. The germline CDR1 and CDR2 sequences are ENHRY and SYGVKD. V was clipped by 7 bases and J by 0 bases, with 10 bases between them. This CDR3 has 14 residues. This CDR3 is CAIKDSGSGNTIYF. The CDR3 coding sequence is TGTGCCATCAAGGACTCTGGCTCTGGAAACACCATATATTTT.

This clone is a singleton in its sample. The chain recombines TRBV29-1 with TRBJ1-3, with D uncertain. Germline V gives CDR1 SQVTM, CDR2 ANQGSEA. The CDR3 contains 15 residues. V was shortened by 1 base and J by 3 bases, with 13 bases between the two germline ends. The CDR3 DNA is TGCAGCGTTGAAGCCTTTACCTCGGGTGGAAACACCATATATTTT. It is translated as CSVEAFTSGGNTIYF. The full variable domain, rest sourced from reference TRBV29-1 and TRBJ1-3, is SAVISQKPSRDICQRGTSLTIQCQVDSQVTMMFWYRQQPGQSLTLIATANQGSEATYESGFVIDKFPISRPNLTFSTLTVSNMSPEDSSIYLCSVEAFTSGGNTIYFGEGSWLTVV.

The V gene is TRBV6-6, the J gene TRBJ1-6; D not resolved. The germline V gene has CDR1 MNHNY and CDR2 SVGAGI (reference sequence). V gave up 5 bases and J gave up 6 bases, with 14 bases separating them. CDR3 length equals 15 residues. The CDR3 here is CASSTDPDPNSPLHF. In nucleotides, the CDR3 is TGTGCCAGCAGTACAGACCCCGACCCTAATTCACCCCTCCACTTT.

The CDR3 loop reads CASSSTAAGAYNEQFF. The CDR3 coding sequence is TGCGCCAGCAGCTCAACAGCGGCGGGGGCTTACAATGAGCAGTTCTTC. This chain connects TRBV5-1 to TRBJ2-1; D perhaps matches TRBD2 (7 bases). The V end was cut by 3 bases, the J end by 4 bases, with 17 bases between. CDR3 length: 16 residues. Germline assignment: CDR1 SGHRS and CDR2 YFSETQ.

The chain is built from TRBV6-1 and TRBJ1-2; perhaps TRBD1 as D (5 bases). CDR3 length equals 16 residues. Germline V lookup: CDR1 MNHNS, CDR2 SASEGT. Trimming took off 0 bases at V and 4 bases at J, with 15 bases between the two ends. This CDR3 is CASSEAAGRSGYGYTF. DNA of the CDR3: TGTGCCAGCAGTGAAGCGGCGGGACGCTCGGGCTATGGCTACACCTTC.

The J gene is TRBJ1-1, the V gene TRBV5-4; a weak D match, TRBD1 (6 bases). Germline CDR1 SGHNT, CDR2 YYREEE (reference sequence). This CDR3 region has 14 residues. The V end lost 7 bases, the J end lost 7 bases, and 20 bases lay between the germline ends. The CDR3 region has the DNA TGTGCCAGCGGAAAAGTGGGGAGGGGGGGTGAAGCTTTCTTT. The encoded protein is CASGKVGRGGEAFF.

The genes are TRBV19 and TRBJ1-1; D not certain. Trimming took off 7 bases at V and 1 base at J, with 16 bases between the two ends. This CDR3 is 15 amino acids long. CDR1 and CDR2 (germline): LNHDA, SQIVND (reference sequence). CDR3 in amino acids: CASTSDWLGNTEAFF. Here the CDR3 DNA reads TGTGCCAGTACCTCGGACTGGTTGGGGAACACTGAAGCTTTCTTT.

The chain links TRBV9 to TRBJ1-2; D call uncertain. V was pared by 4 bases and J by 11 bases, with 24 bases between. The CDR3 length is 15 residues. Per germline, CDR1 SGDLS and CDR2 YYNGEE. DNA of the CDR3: TGTGCCAGCAGCACCCGAGAACAGCTCTCGAGCTATTACACCTTC. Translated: CASSTREQLSSYYTF. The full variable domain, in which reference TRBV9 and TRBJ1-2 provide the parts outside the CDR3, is DSGVTQTPKHLITATGQRVTLRCSPRSGDLSVYWYQQSLDQGLQFLIQYYNGEERAKGNILERFSAQQFPDLHSELNLSSLELGDSALYFCASSTREQLSSYYTFGSGTRLTVV.